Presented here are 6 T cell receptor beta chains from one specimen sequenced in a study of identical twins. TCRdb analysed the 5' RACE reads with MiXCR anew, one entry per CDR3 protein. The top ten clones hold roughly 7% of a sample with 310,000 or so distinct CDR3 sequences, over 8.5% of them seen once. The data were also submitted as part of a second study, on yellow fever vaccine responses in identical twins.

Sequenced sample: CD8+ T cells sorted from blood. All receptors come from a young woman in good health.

The DNA for the CDR3 is TGTGCCATCGGGGTTCGCGGGGGGGACTTGGATACGCAGTATTTT. Translated, it gives CAIGVRGGDLDTQYF. The chain couples TRBV27 to TRBJ2-3; 9 bases line up with TRBD2. Germline CDR1 reads MNHEY; CDR2 reads SMNVEV (reference sequence). This CDR3 has 15 amino acids. V shed 10 bases and J 6 bases; nucleotides not matched to a gene: 14.

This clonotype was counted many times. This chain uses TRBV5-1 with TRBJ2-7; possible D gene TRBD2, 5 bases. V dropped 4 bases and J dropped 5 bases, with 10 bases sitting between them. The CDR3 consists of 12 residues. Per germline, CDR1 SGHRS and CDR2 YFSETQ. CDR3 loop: CASSPGLHEQYF. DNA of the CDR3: TGCGCCAGCAGCCCTGGACTCCACGAGCAGTACTTC.

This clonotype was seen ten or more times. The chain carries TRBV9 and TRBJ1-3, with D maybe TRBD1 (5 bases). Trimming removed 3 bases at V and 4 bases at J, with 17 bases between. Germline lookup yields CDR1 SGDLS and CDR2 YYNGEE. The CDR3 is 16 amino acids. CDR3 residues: CASSADGRAAGNTIYF. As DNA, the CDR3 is TGTGCCAGCAGCGCCGACGGCAGGGCGGCGGGAAACACCATATATTTT.

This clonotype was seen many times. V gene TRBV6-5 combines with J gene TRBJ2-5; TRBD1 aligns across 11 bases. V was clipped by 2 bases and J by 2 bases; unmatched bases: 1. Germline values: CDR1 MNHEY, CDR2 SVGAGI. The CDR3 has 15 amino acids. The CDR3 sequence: CASSYRDRGQETQYF. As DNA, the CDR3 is TGTGCCAGCAGTTACCGGGACAGGGGGCAAGAGACCCAGTACTTC.

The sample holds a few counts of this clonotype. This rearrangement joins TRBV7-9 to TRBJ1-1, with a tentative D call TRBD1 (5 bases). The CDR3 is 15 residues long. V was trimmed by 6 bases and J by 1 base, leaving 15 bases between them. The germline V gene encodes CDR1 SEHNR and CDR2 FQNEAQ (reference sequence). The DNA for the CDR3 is TGTGCCAGCAGACTTTCTGGGGCCAAGAACACTGAAGCTTTCTTT. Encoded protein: CASRLSGAKNTEAFF.

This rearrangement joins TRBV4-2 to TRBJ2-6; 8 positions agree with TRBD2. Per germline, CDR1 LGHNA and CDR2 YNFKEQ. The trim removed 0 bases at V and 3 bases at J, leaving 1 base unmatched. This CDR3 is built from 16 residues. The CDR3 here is CASSQDSGNGANVLTF. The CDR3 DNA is TGTGCCAGCAGCCAAGATAGCGGGAATGGGGCCAACGTCCTGACTTTC.